The following is a TCR beta chain sequence with its context. This CDR3 is also generated by other DNA sequences in the sample. The sequencing template was cDNA reverse transcribed from extracted RNA. The data were produced by immunoSEQ multiplex PCR, yet TCRdb's version contains in-frame clones alone and is incomplete. The data contain 8,000 to 10,000 clones, roughly three fifths of them seen just once; the ten biggest clones take up roughly 15%. Researchers gathered lesional scalp punch biopsies and peripheral blood from patients with alopecia areata. This sample is drawn from a study of CD8+ T cells in alopecia areata. Per germline, CDR1 SGHAT and CDR2 FQNNGV. V lost 0 bases and J 4 bases, leaving 4 bases between the germline ends. The CDR3 spans 12 residues.

The sample comprised skin. J is TRBJ2-7 and V is TRBV11-2; the D is unclear. The clonotype comes from a human donor with alopecia areata. CDR3 DNA: TGTGCCAGCAGCTTAGACGGGTACGAGCAGTACTTC. It specifies CASSLDGYEQYF.